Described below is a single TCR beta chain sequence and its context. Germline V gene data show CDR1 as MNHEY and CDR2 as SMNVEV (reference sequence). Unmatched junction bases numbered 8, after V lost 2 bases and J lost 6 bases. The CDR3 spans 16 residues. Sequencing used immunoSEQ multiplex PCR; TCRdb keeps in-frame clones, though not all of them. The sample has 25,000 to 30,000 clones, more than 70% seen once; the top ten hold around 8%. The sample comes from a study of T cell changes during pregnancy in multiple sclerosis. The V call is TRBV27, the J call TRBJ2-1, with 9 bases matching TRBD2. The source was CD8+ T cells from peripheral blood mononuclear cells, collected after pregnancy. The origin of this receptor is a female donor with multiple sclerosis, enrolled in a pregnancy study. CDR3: CASSLVAGGPFNEQFF. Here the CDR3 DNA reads TGTGCCAGCAGTTTAGTGGCGGGGGGGCCCTTCAATGAGCAGTTCTTC.